The entry that follows covers one TCR beta chain sequence. Its antigen is unknown. This sample is part of a study of a mutant IDH1 vaccine in newly diagnosed glioma. Study-level background: Receipt of radiotherapy, temozolomide, or both preceded the study, and most received both.

There are 15 residues in the CDR3. V was trimmed by 0 bases and J by 8 bases, leaving 16 bases between them. Germline V lookup: CDR1 MNHEY, CDR2 SVGAGI. TCRdb's table, derived via immunoSEQ multiplex PCR, lists solely in-frame clones and lacks some. This table holds 100,000 to 120,000 clones, roughly 90% found once. The sample's time point: week 11, during vaccination. Each vaccine dose was 300 ug of mutant IDH1 20-mer peptide, with topical imiquimod. The chain has TRBV6-5 and TRBJ1-2, with D hard to call. The sample was PBMCs, taken from a glioma patient whose treatment included an IDH1 peptide vaccine. The receptor's source is a woman aged 45-65 years with glioma. CDR3 residues: CASSYSQTNTAGYTF. The CDR3, as DNA: TGTGCCAGCAGTTACTCCCAGACAAATACGGCAGGCTACACCTTC.